The 2 T cell receptor beta chains reported below all come from one sample, sequenced in a study of OX40 agonist ivuxolimab in advanced cancers. This table comes from immunoSEQ multiplex PCR, and its TCRdb copy is limited to in-frame clones, with some not included. The table records tens of thousands of clones, roughly 83% of them present only once. The source was CD4+ or CD8+ T cells sorted from blood, collected in a trial of the OX40 agonist ivuxolimab. All receptors derive from an adult with an advanced solid tumor such as melanoma, head and neck, liver or kidney cancer.

V gene TRBV28 combines with J gene TRBJ2-7; 12 positions match TRBD1. Germline V lookup: CDR1 MDHEN, CDR2 SYDVKM. The CDR3 is made up of 16 amino acids. With 5 bases clipped from V and 3 bases from J, the junction kept 8 bases outside the gene matches. CDR3 sequence: CASSPGGTGGVYEQYF. CDR3 nucleotides: TGTGCCAGCAGTCCGGGGGGGACAGGGGGCGTCTACGAGCAGTACTTC.

The rearrangement uses TRBV7-3 and TRBJ2-5, with D perhaps matching TRBD1 (5 bases). Trimming stripped 5 bases from V and 0 bases from J, with 7 bases between. The CDR3 covers 13 residues. Germline loops: CDR1 SGHTA, CDR2 FQGTGA. Here the CDR3 DNA reads TGTGCCAGCAGCCGACAGAACCAAGAGACCCAGTACTTC. The encoded protein is CASSRQNQETQYF.